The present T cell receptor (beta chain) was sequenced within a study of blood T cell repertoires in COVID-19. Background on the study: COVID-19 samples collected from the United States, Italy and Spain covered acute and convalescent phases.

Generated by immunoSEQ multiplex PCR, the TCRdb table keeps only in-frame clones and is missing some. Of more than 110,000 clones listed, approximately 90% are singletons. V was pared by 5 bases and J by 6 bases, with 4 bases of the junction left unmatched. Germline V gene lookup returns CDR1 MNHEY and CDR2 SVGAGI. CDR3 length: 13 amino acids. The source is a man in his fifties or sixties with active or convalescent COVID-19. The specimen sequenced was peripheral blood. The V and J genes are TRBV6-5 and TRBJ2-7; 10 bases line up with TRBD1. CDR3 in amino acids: CASSRTGGVEQYF. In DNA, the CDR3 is TGTGCCAGCAGTCGGACAGGGGGTGTCGAGCAGTACTTC.